This entry lists 11 T cell receptor beta chains sequenced from one sample in a study of blood T cell repertoires in COVID-19. This table comes from immunoSEQ multiplex PCR, and its TCRdb copy is limited to in-frame clones, with some not included. The table records 83,000 or so clones, approximately 86% of them present only once. Sequenced material: peripheral blood. The receptors originated from a man aged 80 or over with active or convalescent COVID-19.

The chain combines TRBV6-2 or TRBV6-3 with TRBJ1-1, with D possibly matching TRBD1 (5 bases). Trimming pared 5 bases from V and 8 bases from J, leaving 15 bases between. CDR1 MNHEY and CDR2 SVGEGT come from the germline V gene. The CDR3 extends over 13 amino acids. This CDR3 is CASSDGGRVEAFF. The DNA for the CDR3 is TGTGCCAGCAGTGACGGTGGCAGGGTGGAAGCTTTCTTT.

The rearrangement joins TRBV5-1 to TRBJ1-6; D is unclear. The CDR3 runs 15 residues. Per the germline V gene, CDR1 is SGHRS and CDR2 is YFSETQ. The V end lost 3 bases, the J end lost 0 bases, and 7 bases lay between the germline ends. DNA of the CDR3: TGCGCCAGCAGCTACGATAGCTCCTATAATTCACCCCTCCACTTT. This gives the protein CASSYDSSYNSPLHF.

The chain links TRBV12-5 to TRBJ1-5, with D perhaps matching TRBD1 (5 bases). Trimming left V 6 bases short and J 2 bases short, with 14 bases between. Per the germline V gene, CDR1 is LGHNT and CDR2 is FRNRAP. The length of the CDR3 is 15 residues. In DNA form, the CDR3 reads TGTGCTAGTGGCGGAAGGGGCGTTGGCAATCAGCCCCAGCATTTT. It is translated as CASGGRGVGNQPQHF.

The gene calls are TRBV24-1 and TRBJ2-1, with 9 positions matching TRBD2. The CDR3 consists of 15 residues. Germline lookup yields CDR1 KGHDR and CDR2 SFDVKD. The J segment lost 7 bases and the V segment lost 7 bases, leaving 10 bases of the junction unmatched. The CDR3 sequence: CATSRGGGALNEQFF. The CDR3 DNA is TGTGCCACCAGCCGGGGCGGGGGGGCCCTAAATGAGCAGTTCTTC.

This chain links TRBV27 with TRBJ2-2, with TRBD1 matching over 7 bases. This CDR3 comprises 15 residues. CDR1 is MNHEY and CDR2 is SMNVEV in the germline V gene (reference sequence). Trimming removed 2 bases from V and 3 bases from J; junction bases left unmatched: 3. CDR3 nucleotide sequence: TGTGCCAGCAGTTTAGGGACAGCTTACACCGGGGAGCTGTTTTTT. Translating it yields CASSLGTAYTGELFF.

This rearrangement joins TRBV6-4 to TRBJ2-7; 7 nucleotides line up with TRBD2. Germline assignment: CDR1 MRHNA and CDR2 SNTAGT. V gave up 4 bases and J gave up 6 bases; unmatched junction bases: 9. This CDR3 region has 14 residues. The CDR3 DNA sequence: TGTGCCAGCAGTGTGCGGGAGAAGAATACCGAGCAGTACGTC. The encoded protein is CASSVREKNTEQYV.

The chain has TRBV3-1 (or the pseudogene TRBV3-2) and TRBJ1-5; TRBD1 is a possible D gene (6 bases). V lost 4 bases and J lost 3, with 10 bases in between. The CDR3 is 14 residues long. Per germline, CDR1 LGHDT and CDR2 YNNKEL (reference sequence). The CDR3 DNA sequence: TGTGCCAGCAGCCCCCACAGGGACAATCAGCCCCAGCATTTT. Protein product: CASSPHRDNQPQHF.

The gene calls are TRBV30 and TRBJ1-4; weak D call: TRBD1 (6 bases). The V and J ends lost 8 bases and 8 bases respectively, with 18 bases between them. Germline loops: CDR1 GTSNPN, CDR2 SVGIG (reference sequence). The CDR3 length is 13 residues. For the CDR3, the DNA is TGTGCCGGCAGTGGGGGGGGGCGCGAAAAACTGTTTTTT. It specifies CAGSGGGREKLFF.

The V gene is TRBV24-1, the J gene TRBJ1-5, with 8 bases that match TRBD1. This CDR3 has 15 amino acids. Germline CDR1 reads KGHDR; CDR2 reads SFDVKD. V dropped 4 bases and J dropped 4; count of bases not matched to a gene: 5. The CDR3 sequence is CATSDATGVNQPQHF. The CDR3 nucleotides read TGTGCCACCAGTGACGCGACAGGGGTAAATCAGCCCCAGCATTTT.

The chain joins TRBV11-2 to TRBJ2-2; 11 bases are shared with TRBD2. Trimming took 1 base from V and 6 from J; bases not matched to a gene: 4. This CDR3 region has 16 residues. Per the germline V gene, CDR1 is SGHAT and CDR2 is FQNNGV. The CDR3 DNA follows: TGTGCCAGCAGCTTAGCGGTAGCGGGGGGGGCCGGGGAGCTGTTTTTT. Its translation is CASSLAVAGGAGELFF.

This clone was observed a handful of times. The rearrangement uses TRBV7-9 and TRBJ2-5; 7 positions agree with TRBD1. V was clipped by 8 bases and J by 0 bases; unmatched bases: 9. CDR1 is SEHNR and CDR2 is FQNEAQ in the germline V gene (reference sequence). This CDR3 is built from 15 residues. Here the CDR3 DNA reads TGTGCCAGCGACTCCGGGACAGCCGACCAAGAGACCCAGTACTTC. Translated, it gives CASDSGTADQETQYF.